These T cell receptor beta chains were read from a single sample in a study of blood T cell repertoires in COVID-19. TCRdb's copy holds only in-frame clones and misses some; the assay was immunoSEQ multiplex PCR. This table holds more than 110,000 clones, 84% found once. Sequenced input: peripheral blood. Every receptor here comes from a human donor in a cohort sampled during active COVID-19. Each CDR3 is given with its conserved first and last residue. The D gene is left open where the match is weak. Clone size is not always given. Where it is, it says once, few, many or a class for expanded clones.

V	D	J	size	DNA	CDR3
TRBV6-5	NA	TRBJ1-5	NA	TGTGCCAGCAGGTCCTTGGGGGGGAACAATCAGCCCCAGCATTTT	CASRSLGGNNQPQHF
TRBV5-4	NA	TRBJ2-1	NA	TGTGCCAGCAGCTTGGACAGGTACAATGAGCAGTTCTTC	CASSLDRYNEQFF
TRBV11-3	NA	TRBJ2-1	NA	TGTGCCAGCAGCATCTGGGGGGGCGTCAATGAGCAGTTCTTC	CASSIWGGVNEQFF
TRBV14	TRBD1	TRBJ1-3	NA	TGTGCCAGCAGCCAAGCTTACGGGACAGGGGTTTCCTCTGGAAACACCATATATTTT	CASSQAYGTGVSSGNTIYF
TRBV9	NA	TRBJ2-1	NA	TGTGCCAGCAGCGTAGCAACAGGTTATGAGCAGTTCTTC	CASSVATGYEQFF
TRBV12-5	NA	TRBJ1-1	NA	TGTGCTAGTGGTTTGTTCGGGAACACTGAAGCTTTCTTT	CASGLFGNTEAFF
TRBV25-1	TRBD2	TRBJ2-2	NA	TGTGCCAGCGGGGGGCTAGCGGGGAACACCGGGGAGCTGTTTTTT	CASGGLAGNTGELFF
TRBV29-1	NA	TRBJ1-2	NA	TGCAGCGTTGAAGAGCCAGATGGCTACACCTTC	CSVEEPDGYTF
TRBV5-4	TRBD1	TRBJ2-7	NA	TGTGCCAGCAGCTTGGGAACAGGGGTTCCCTACGAGCAGTACTTC	CASSLGTGVPYEQYF
TRBV24-1	NA	TRBJ2-6	NA	TGTGCCACCAGTGACCCACAGGGATCGGGGGCCAACGTCCTGACTTTC	CATSDPQGSGANVLTF
TRBV6-6	NA	TRBJ1-3	NA	TGTGCCAGCAGCCCGACAGGAACTCCGTCCGGAAACACCATATATTTT	CASSPTGTPSGNTIYF
TRBV5-1	TRBD1	TRBJ1-1	few	TGCGCCAGCAGCCCCGTGGGAACAGGGGGGCCGAGTACTGAAGCTTTCTTT	CASSPVGTGGPSTEAFF
TRBV7-2	TRBD2	TRBJ2-1	NA	TGTGCCAGCAGCAAGGGGACTAGCGGTACCCACAATGAGCAGTTCTTC	CASSKGTSGTHNEQFF
TRBV6-2/TRBV6-3	NA	TRBJ2-1	NA	TGTGCCAGCAGTTACTGGGGGCGTGATGAGCAGTTCTTC	CASSYWGRDEQFF
TRBV19	TRBD2	TRBJ2-1	once	TGTGCCAGTAGTATGGGGACTAGCAATGAGCAGTTCTTC	CASSMGTSNEQFF
TRBV18	TRBD2	TRBJ2-1	NA	TGTGCCAGCTCACCAAAACTAGCGGATTACAATGAGCAGTTCTTC	CASSPKLADYNEQFF
TRBV7-2	NA	TRBJ2-5	NA	TGTGCCAGCAGCTTAGAGTCCGGAACGAGAGGGACCCAGTACTTC	CASSLESGTRGTQYF
TRBV7-8	NA	TRBJ2-6	NA	TGTGCCAGCACCTCTCGGACAAGAAGCTCTGGGGCCAACGTCCTGACTTTC	CASTSRTRSSGANVLTF
TRBV24-1	TRBD2	TRBJ2-3	once	TGTGCCACCAGTGATTTTGTTAGCGGGAGCACAGATACGCAGTATTTT	CATSDFVSGSTDTQYF
TRBV5-6	NA	TRBJ1-2	few	TGTGCCAGCAGCTTGGGGCATGGCTACACCTTC	CASSLGHGYTF
TRBV7-2	NA	TRBJ2-7	NA	TGTGCCAGCAGCTTAGAGGTAGCGGTCTCCTACGAGCAGTACTTC	CASSLEVAVSYEQYF
TRBV7-9	NA	TRBJ1-1	NA	TGTGCCAGCAGCTTACAGGGATTCATCACTGAAGCTTTCTTT	CASSLQGFITEAFF
TRBV7-2	NA	TRBJ1-1	NA	TGTGCCAGCAGCTTAGCCGCCAAACTGCAGAACACTGAAGCTTTCTTT	CASSLAAKLQNTEAFF
TRBV7-6	TRBD2	TRBJ2-2	once	TGTGCCAGCAGCTTGTCTAGCGGGAGCGCAACCGGGGAGCTGTTTTTT	CASSLSSGSATGELFF
TRBV29-1	NA	TRBJ2-4	NA	TGCAGCGCCCGAGGCGGGCAAAACATTCAGTACTTC	CSARGGQNIQYF
TRBV9	NA	TRBJ2-1	NA	TGTGCCAGCAGCGTAAGTAGTCGTCAGTTCTTC	CASSVSSRQFF
TRBV7-9	TRBD1	TRBJ1-2	few	TGTGCCAGCAGCCCCGTCCCGGGACAGGGCGAAACGAGCTATGGCTACACCTTC	CASSPVPGQGETSYGYTF
TRBV5-6	TRBD1	TRBJ1-1	NA	TGTGCCAGCAGCTACAGGGGTGCGGGCACTGAAGCTTTCTTT	CASSYRGAGTEAFF
TRBV5-1	NA	TRBJ1-1	NA	TGCGCCAGCAGCTTAGGGCCCAGGTCGGTATATCAGGGAACTGAAGCTTTCTTT	CASSLGPRSVYQGTEAFF
TRBV13	NA	TRBJ1-6	NA	TGTGCCAGCAGCTTACGGGGTTCACCCCTCCACTTT	CASSLRGSPLHF
TRBV5-4	NA	TRBJ1-1	NA	TGTGCCAGCAGCGTAACAGGCCGGAACACTGAAGCTTTCTTT	CASSVTGRNTEAFF
TRBV6-5	NA	TRBJ2-2	NA	TGTGCCAGCAGTATACGAAGGGGGACCGGGGAGCTGTTTTTT	CASSIRRGTGELFF
TRBV6-5	TRBD1	TRBJ1-1	NA	TGTGCCAGCAGTTACGACAGGGGGAACACTGAAGCTTTCTTT	CASSYDRGNTEAFF